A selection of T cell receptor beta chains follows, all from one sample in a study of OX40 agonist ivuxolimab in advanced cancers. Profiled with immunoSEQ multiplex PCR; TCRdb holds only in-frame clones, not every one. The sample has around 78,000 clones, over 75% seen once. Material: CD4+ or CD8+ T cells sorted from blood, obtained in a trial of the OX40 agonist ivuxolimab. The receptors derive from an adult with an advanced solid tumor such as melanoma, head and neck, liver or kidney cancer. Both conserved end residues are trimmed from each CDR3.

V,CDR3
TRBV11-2,ASSFSPAGAVAYEQY
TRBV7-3,ASSLISRRGQGANLVAGANVLT
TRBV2,ASWLSYNEQF
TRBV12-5,ASGFQGSYGYT
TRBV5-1,ASSTRTGRGGKLF
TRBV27,ASSPPTGPFHRQY
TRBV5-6,ASSVQETQY
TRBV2,ASAREGRGTDTQY
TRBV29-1,SVSTILGAKNIQY
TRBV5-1,ASSLDGPGSTEAF
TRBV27,ASSLDRGNQPQH
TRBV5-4,ASSLAWSGSGGGDTQY
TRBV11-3,ASSARAYEQY
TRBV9,ASSLRFIDSYSSTDTQY
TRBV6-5,ASSDDRDNSPLH
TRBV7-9,ASSFTGANYEQY
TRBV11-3,ASSLRTLGIGRAGELF
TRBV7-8,ASSTDHPPAYNEQF
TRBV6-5,ASSSQGAHGYT
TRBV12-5,ASGSGTDYGYT
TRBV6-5,ASRPGHLSSYEQY
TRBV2,ASSAASGAQETQY